These 6 T cell receptor beta chains came from one sample sequenced in a study of T cell responses to AZD1222 COVID-19 vaccine. Sequencing was performed with immunoSEQ multiplex PCR; in TCRdb, only in-frame clones are kept and a portion is missing. The sample consists of roughly 150,000 clones, about nine tenths of them appearing once. The specimen was peripheral blood, collected on day 0 of AZD1222 vaccination. The source of these receptors is an adult in good health.

This chain uses TRBV4-2 with TRBJ2-2; TRBD2 aligns across 8 bases. V shed 1 base and J 0 bases; nucleotides not matched to a gene: 4. CDR1 and CDR2 from the germline V gene are LGHNA and YNFKEQ. CDR3 length: 17 residues. The CDR3 DNA reads as TGTGCCAGCAGCCAAGCCTCACTAGCGGCGAACACCGGGGAGCTGTTTTTT. It codes for CASSQASLAANTGELFF.

The V gene is TRBV5-1, the J gene TRBJ2-2; weak D call: TRBD1 (6 bases). Between the trimmed V and J ends, which lost 5 bases and 4 bases, there was a span of 9 bases. Germline V CDR1 and CDR2: SGHRS, YFSETQ. The CDR3 spans 13 residues. In DNA, the CDR3 is TGCGCCAGCAGGGGACAAGGCACCGGGGAGCTGTTTTTT. Protein: CASRGQGTGELFF. Full variable domain (rest looked up from reference TRBV5-1 and TRBJ2-2): KAGVTQTPRYLIKTRGQQVTLSCSPISGHRSVSWYQQTPGQGLQFLFEYFSETQRNKGNFPGRFSGRQFSNSRSEMNVSTLELGDSALYLCASRGQGTGELFFGEGSRLTVL.

This clone was seen just once. The CDR3 sequence is CASSYYLGDEKLFF. CDR3 nucleotide sequence: TGTGCCAGCAGTTACTATCTAGGCGATGAAAAACTGTTTTTT. The chain employs TRBV6-5 and TRBJ1-4, with D unresolved. Trimming pared 1 base from V and 6 bases from J, leaving 9 bases between. This CDR3 has 14 residues. Germline CDR1 reads MNHEY; CDR2 reads SVGAGI.

The CDR3 nucleotides read TGTGCCAGCAGCGTAGGCAACGGCGGCTACACCTTC. It is translated as CASSVGNGGYTF. The chain has TRBV9 and TRBJ1-2; no definite D call. This CDR3 has 12 amino acids. Germline lookup yields CDR1 SGDLS and CDR2 YYNGEE. Trimming stripped 0 bases from V and 8 bases from J, with 8 bases between.

The chain links TRBV4-2 to TRBJ2-7; D is unclear. CDR1 is LGHNA and CDR2 is YNFKEQ in the germline V gene. CDR3 length: 18 amino acids. Trimming removed 1 base at V and 0 bases at J, with 19 bases between. The CDR3 DNA reads as TGTGCCAGCAGCCAAGCAGCCCGTGGCAGGCGTAGCTCCTACGAGCAGTACTTC. Translation gives CASSQAARGRRSSYEQYF.

V gene TRBV7-9 combines with J gene TRBJ2-3; perhaps TRBD2 as D (5 bases). CDR3 length equals 12 residues. Per the germline V gene, CDR1 is SEHNR and CDR2 is FQNEAQ (reference sequence). Trimming shortened V by 8 bases and J by 6 bases, and 12 bases separated the two germline ends. The CDR3 coding sequence is TGTGCCAGCTCCCCGACGGGGGATACGCAGTATTTT. This sequence encodes CASSPTGDTQYF.